What follows are 9 T cell receptor beta chains derived from one specimen sequenced in a study of cytomegalovirus exposure and HLA in healthy donors. PCR employed 60 Vbeta and 13 Jbeta primers. Assay used: immunoSEQ multiplex PCR; TCRdb lists only in-frame clones, some missing. The repertoire consists of 100,000 to 120,000 clones, with 70% to 85% occurring once and the leading ten covering 6.2%. Sequenced: PBMCs. The receptors originated from a man aged 30-40 years in good health and CMV-seropositive.

The chain carries TRBV6-5 and TRBJ1-1; D might be TRBD1 (6 bases). The germline CDR1 and CDR2 sequences are MNHEY and SVGAGI. Deletions cut 7 bases from V and 1 base from J, with 16 bases between. The CDR3 spans 15 residues. In DNA form, the CDR3 reads TGTGCCAGCATTTCAAAACAGGGTTCGAACACTGAAGCTTTCTTT. It codes for CASISKQGSNTEAFF.

This clone was seen a handful of times. The CDR3 loop reads CASRAETEQYF. CDR3 nucleotides: TGTGCCAGCAGGGCAGAGACTGAGCAGTACTTC. The rearrangement uses TRBV6-6 and TRBJ2-7; D is unclear. This CDR3 has 11 residues. V was trimmed by 6 bases and J by 7 bases, leaving 10 bases between them. Germline V CDR1 and CDR2: MNHNY, SVGAGI (reference sequence).

V is TRBV4-2 and J is TRBJ2-7; weak D call: TRBD2 (5 bases). This CDR3 has 14 amino acids. With 1 base removed from V and 6 bases from J, the gap between germline ends came to 13 bases. CDR1 LGHNA and CDR2 YNFKEQ come from the germline V gene. The CDR3 sequence is CASSQVRTAVEQYF. CDR3 bases: TGTGCCAGCAGCCAAGTTCGAACAGCGGTCGAGCAGTACTTC.

CDR3 DNA: TGTGCCAGCAGTTTCGCGATTACTCCGGTAACGAACGAGCAGTACTTC. It codes for CASSFAITPVTNEQYF. This rearrangement joins TRBV28 to TRBJ2-7; D is uncertain. Germline CDR1 reads MDHEN; CDR2 reads SYDVKM. The V end lost 3 bases, the J end lost 5 bases, and 20 bases lay between the germline ends. The CDR3 covers 16 residues.

There are a few counts of this clone. The CDR3 here is CASSGSGTGGETQYF. Written as DNA, the CDR3 is TGTGCCAGCAGCGGGTCCGGGACAGGGGGGGAGACCCAGTACTTC. V and J are TRBV6-5 and TRBJ2-5; 11 bases map to TRBD1. Losses at the gene ends were 6 bases for V and 5 bases for J; bases not matched to a gene: 8. CDR3 length equals 15 residues. Germline V CDR1 and CDR2: MNHEY, SVGAGI.

This chain joins TRBV18 and TRBJ1-6; possible D gene TRBD1, 5 bases. Per germline, CDR1 KGHSH and CDR2 LQKENI. The CDR3 totals 12 residues. V was clipped by 6 bases and J by 10 bases, with 10 bases between them. CDR3 sequence: CASSAGESPLHF. The CDR3 DNA is TGTGCCAGCTCGGCGGGGGAATCACCCCTCCACTTT.

This rearrangement joins TRBV2 to TRBJ2-5; D ambiguous. The CDR3 consists of 12 residues. Germline lookup yields CDR1 SNHLY and CDR2 FYNNEI. V was pared by 4 bases and J by 1 base, with 4 bases between. The CDR3 is CASSALQETQYF. In DNA, the CDR3 is TGTGCCAGCAGTGCACTCCAAGAGACCCAGTACTTC.

The V and J genes are TRBV9 and TRBJ2-2; TRBD1 might be the D (6 bases). V lost 3 bases, J lost 0 bases, and 9 bases lay in between. Germline V gene sequence: CDR1 SGDLS, CDR2 YYNGEE. This CDR3 is built from 15 residues. This CDR3 reads CASSAGDTNTGELFF. The CDR3 nucleotides read TGTGCCAGCAGCGCAGGGGACACGAACACCGGGGAGCTGTTTTTT.

The chain links TRBV6-7 to TRBJ1-5; D remains ambiguous. TRBV6-7 is placed among ORFs of uncertain function. The CDR3 length is 17 residues. Deletions cut 0 bases from V and 5 bases from J, with 17 bases between. The CDR3 loop is CASSYSLGPRSHQPQHF. CDR3 bases: TGTGCCAGCAGTTACTCTCTCGGTCCGCGTTCCCATCAGCCCCAGCATTTT.